This T cell receptor (beta chain) derives from a study of shared clonotypes between healthy human individuals. Broader study findings: All-four-donor shared clonotypes had higher generation probabilities than non-shared clonotypes did.

TCRdb keeps only in-frame clones here, not all; method: immunoSEQ multiplex PCR. The sample consists of under 2,000,000 clones, about 94% of them appearing once. Naivety among CD8 cells was defined by CD45RO negativity and positive CCR7 selection, thereby excluding terminally differentiated effector memory CD45RA+ cells. Within Nashville, Tennessee resided all donors, each a Caucasian adult. This CDR3 has 17 residues. V gave up 1 base and J gave up 2 bases; unmatched junction bases: 9. Looked up from germline, CDR1 is SGHAT and CDR2 is FQDESV (reference sequence). Turning to this clone: Its antigen is as yet unknown.

This chain uses TRBV11-1 with TRBJ2-5, with 8 bases lining up with TRBD2. Sequenced sample: naive CD8+ T cells sorted from blood. The clonotype comes from a man between 18 and 35 years old in good health. The CDR3 DNA reads as TGTGCCAGCAGCTTAGAGGCGGCGGGGGGACTTCAAGAGACCCAGTACTTC. Encoded protein: CASSLEAAGGLQETQYF.